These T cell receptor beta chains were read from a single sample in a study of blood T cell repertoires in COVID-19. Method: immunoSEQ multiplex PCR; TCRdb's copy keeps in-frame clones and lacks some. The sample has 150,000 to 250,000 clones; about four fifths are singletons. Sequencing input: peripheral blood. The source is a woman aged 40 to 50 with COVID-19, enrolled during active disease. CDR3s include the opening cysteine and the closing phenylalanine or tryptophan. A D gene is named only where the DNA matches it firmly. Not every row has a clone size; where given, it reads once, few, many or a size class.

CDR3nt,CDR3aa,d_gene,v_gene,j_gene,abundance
TGTGCCTGGAGTCCCTACTGGACTAGCGGGTCTAGCACAGATACGCAGTATTTT,CAWSPYWTSGSSTDTQYF,TRBD2,TRBV30,TRBJ2-3,once
TGTGCCAGCAATGGAGGGTGGGTCTACGAGCAGTACTTC,CASNGGWVYEQYF,NA,TRBV6-5,TRBJ2-7,NA
TGTGCCAGCAGGCGACAGGGCTACGAGCAGTACTTC,CASRRQGYEQYF,TRBD1,TRBV6-5,TRBJ2-7,NA
TGTGCCAGCAGCGAAACAGGGCGAAGGAACACTGAAGCTTTCTTT,CASSETGRRNTEAFF,NA,TRBV7-8,TRBJ1-1,NA
TGTGCCAGCAGTTACAGTCCCAGGGGGCAGTACAATGAGCAGTTCTTC,CASSYSPRGQYNEQFF,TRBD1,TRBV6-5,TRBJ2-1,once
TGTGCCAGCAGTTTATATCCAGGCCAAGCTTTCTTT,CASSLYPGQAFF,NA,TRBV28,TRBJ1-1,NA
TGCGCCAGCAGCTTGCCGAGGCAAGAGGTTGACGAGCAGTACTTC,CASSLPRQEVDEQYF,NA,TRBV5-1,TRBJ2-7,few
TGTGCCAGCAGCCAAGAGACAGGGTCTCACGGGGAGCTGTTTTTT,CASSQETGSHGELFF,TRBD1,TRBV3-1/TRBV3-2,TRBJ2-2,once
TGTGCCAGCTCACTTAGTTTCGAAGCCGGGACTTTTGAAGCTTTCTTT,CASSLSFEAGTFEAFF,NA,TRBV18,TRBJ1-1,NA
TGTGCCAGCAGTCTGGGACAGGGGAAGGGCGAGCAGTACTTC,CASSLGQGKGEQYF,TRBD1,TRBV27,TRBJ2-7,NA
TGCGCCAGCAGCCCATACACTAGCGGGGGCCAAGAGACCCAGTACTTC,CASSPYTSGGQETQYF,TRBD2,TRBV5-1,TRBJ2-5,NA
TGTGCCAGCAGTTGGGCGGGGGGGAACACAGATACGCAGTATTTT,CASSWAGGNTDTQYF,TRBD2,TRBV2,TRBJ2-3,NA
TGTGCCACCAGTGCTACTTCTGACAGGGAAAATGAGCAGTTCTTC,CATSATSDRENEQFF,TRBD1,TRBV24-1,TRBJ2-1,NA
TGTGCCAGCACGCTCAGAGGATCCTATGGCTACACCTTC,CASTLRGSYGYTF,NA,TRBV2,TRBJ1-2,NA
TGCGCCAGCAGCTTGGGCCAGGGGGGCGGGGAGCTGTTTTTT,CASSLGQGGGELFF,NA,TRBV5-1,TRBJ2-2,once
TGTGCCAGCAGCCCGTTGGGGGGGTCGCAAGAGACCCAGTACTTC,CASSPLGGSQETQYF,TRBD2,TRBV7-6,TRBJ2-5,once
TGTGCCAGCAGCTTGGCCCGGCGGCAGCCCCAGCATTTT,CASSLARRQPQHF,NA,TRBV5-6,TRBJ1-5,NA
TGTGCCAGCAGCGGATCTAGCGTGGTAGATACGCAGTATTTT,CASSGSSVVDTQYF,NA,TRBV6-2/TRBV6-3,TRBJ2-3,once
TGTGCCTGGAGTGTGGGGGAGGCTGGGGCCAACGTCCTGACTTTC,CAWSVGEAGANVLTF,NA,TRBV30,TRBJ2-6,NA
TGTGCCAGCAGCCGGGGACAGTCTGATGGCTACACCTTC,CASSRGQSDGYTF,TRBD1,TRBV7-8,TRBJ1-2,NA
TGCACCAGCAGCCAAGAGTTGGCTAGCGGGGGCCCAGGAGTGCAAGAGACCCAGTACTTC,CTSSQELASGGPGVQETQYF,TRBD2,TRBV4-1,TRBJ2-5,NA
TGTGCCAGCAGCTTGGGGACAGGGAGTGTGAACACTGAAGCTTTCTTT,CASSLGTGSVNTEAFF,TRBD1,TRBV5-4,TRBJ1-1,NA
TGTGCCAGCAGCTTCCCTCGGACAGGGAAAGTATCACCCCTCCACTTT,CASSFPRTGKVSPLHF,TRBD1,TRBV5-6,TRBJ1-6,NA